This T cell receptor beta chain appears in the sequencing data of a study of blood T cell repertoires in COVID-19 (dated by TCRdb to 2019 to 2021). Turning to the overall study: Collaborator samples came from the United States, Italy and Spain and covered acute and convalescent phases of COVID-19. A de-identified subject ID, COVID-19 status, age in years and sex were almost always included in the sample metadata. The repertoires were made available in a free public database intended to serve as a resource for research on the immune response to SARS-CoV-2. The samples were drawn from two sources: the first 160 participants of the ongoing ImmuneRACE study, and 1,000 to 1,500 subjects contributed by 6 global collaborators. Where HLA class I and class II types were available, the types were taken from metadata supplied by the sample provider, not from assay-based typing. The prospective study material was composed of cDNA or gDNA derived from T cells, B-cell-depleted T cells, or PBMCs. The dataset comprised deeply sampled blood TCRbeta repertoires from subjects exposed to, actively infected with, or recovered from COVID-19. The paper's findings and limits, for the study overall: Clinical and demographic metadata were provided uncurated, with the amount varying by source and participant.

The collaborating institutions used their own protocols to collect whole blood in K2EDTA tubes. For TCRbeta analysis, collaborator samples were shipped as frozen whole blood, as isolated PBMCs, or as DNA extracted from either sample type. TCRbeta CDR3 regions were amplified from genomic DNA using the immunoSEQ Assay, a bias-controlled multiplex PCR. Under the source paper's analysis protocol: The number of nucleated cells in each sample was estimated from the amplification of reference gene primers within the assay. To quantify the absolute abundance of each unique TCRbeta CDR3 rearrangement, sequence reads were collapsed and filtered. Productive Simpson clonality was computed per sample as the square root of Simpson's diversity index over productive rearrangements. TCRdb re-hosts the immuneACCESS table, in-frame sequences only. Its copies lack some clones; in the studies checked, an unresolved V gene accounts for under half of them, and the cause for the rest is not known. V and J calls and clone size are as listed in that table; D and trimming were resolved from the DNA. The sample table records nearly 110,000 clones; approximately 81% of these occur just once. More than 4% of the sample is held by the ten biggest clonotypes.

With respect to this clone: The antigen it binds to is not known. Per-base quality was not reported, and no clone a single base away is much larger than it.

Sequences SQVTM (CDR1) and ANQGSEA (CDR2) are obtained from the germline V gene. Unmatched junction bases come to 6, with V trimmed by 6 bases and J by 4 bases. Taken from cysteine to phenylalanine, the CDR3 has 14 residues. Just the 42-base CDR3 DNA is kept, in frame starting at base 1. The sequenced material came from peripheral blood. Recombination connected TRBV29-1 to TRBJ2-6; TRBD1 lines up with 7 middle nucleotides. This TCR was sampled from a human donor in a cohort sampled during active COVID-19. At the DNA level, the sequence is TGCAGCGTAGTAACAGGGGTCGGGGCCAACGTCCTGACTTTC. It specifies CSVVTGVGANVLTF.